This is a list of T cell receptor beta chains from one sample in a study of blood T cell repertoires in COVID-19. Data came from immunoSEQ multiplex PCR; TCRdb stores just in-frame clones and leaves some out. The table has 85,000 to 130,000 clones, just over 85% seen once. The sample was PBMCs or T cells enriched from blood (not recorded which). The receptor source for this set is a woman aged 45 to 65 who had recovered from COVID-19. Each CDR3 is given with its conserved first and last residue. The order of the fields is V gene, clone size, D gene, J gene, CDR3 protein, CDR3 DNA. A D gene is named only where the DNA matches it firmly. The size entry is marked missing in some rows and otherwise reads once, few, many or a size class.

>TRBV16|-|-|TRBJ1-2
CASSQSYFNYGYTF
TGTGCCAGCAGCCAATCGTACTTTAACTATGGCTACACCTTC
>TRBV19|-|TRBD1|TRBJ1-6
CAGSKARTGVSNSPLHF
TGTGCCGGTAGTAAGGCCCGGACAGGGGTGAGTAATTCACCCCTCCACTTT
>TRBV30|-|TRBD1|TRBJ1-1
CAWSVGDRGLNTEAFF
TGTGCCTGGAGTGTCGGTGACAGGGGGTTGAACACTGAAGCTTTCTTT
>TRBV3-1/TRBV3-2|-|-|TRBJ2-5
CASSQEQWLRDQETQYF
TGTGCCAGCAGCCAAGAACAGTGGCTCCGCGACCAAGAGACCCAGTACTTC
>TRBV7-3|-|TRBD2|TRBJ2-1
CASSLTAGGYNEQFF
TGTGCCAGCAGCTTAACAGCGGGAGGGTACAATGAGCAGTTCTTC
>TRBV5-1|-|TRBD1|TRBJ2-7
CASSRDRGSYEQYF
TGCGCCAGCAGCAGGGACAGGGGTTCCTACGAGCAGTACTTC
>TRBV19|-|-|TRBJ1-5
CASASPPYRVFQPQHF
TGTGCCAGTGCCTCCCCCCCATACAGGGTTTTTCAGCCCCAGCATTTT
>TRBV28|-|TRBD1|TRBJ2-7
CASSPRQGHSYEQYF
TGTGCCAGCAGTCCACGACAGGGACACTCCTACGAGCAGTACTTC
>TRBV9|few|-|TRBJ1-1
CASTDGGANTEAFF
TGTGCCAGCACGGATGGAGGCGCGAACACTGAAGCTTTCTTT
>TRBV2|-|-|TRBJ1-5
CASSDIVYSNQPQHF
TGTGCCAGCAGCGACATTGTTTATAGCAATCAGCCCCAGCATTTT
>TRBV28|-|-|TRBJ1-4
CASSPFRQGRNEKLFF
TGTGCCAGCAGTCCCTTTCGGCAGGGTCGTAATGAAAAACTGTTTTTT
>TRBV12-3/TRBV12-4|-|-|TRBJ2-7
CASSLRGSEQYF
TGTGCCAGCAGTTTAAGGGGTTCCGAGCAGTACTTC
>TRBV9|-|TRBD1|TRBJ1-2
CASSAGQGAWGYTF
TGTGCCAGCAGCGCGGGACAGGGGGCGTGGGGCTACACCTTC
>TRBV10-2|-|-|TRBJ1-4
CASSMDSFGQRNEKLFF
TGCGCCAGCAGCATGGACAGCTTCGGTCAAAGGAATGAAAAACTGTTTTTT
>TRBV24-1|-|TRBD1|TRBJ2-7
CATSDAAGTGTYEQYF
TGTGCCACCAGTGATGCCGCCGGGACAGGGACCTACGAGCAGTACTTC
>TRBV25-1|-|-|TRBJ2-3
CASSARLNTDTQYF
TGTGCCAGCAGTGCTCGACTTAACACAGATACGCAGTATTTT
>TRBV10-2|few|-|TRBJ2-7
CASSESWGPYEQYF
TGCGCCAGCAGTGAGTCGTGGGGCCCCTACGAGCAGTACTTC
>TRBV19|-|-|TRBJ2-7
CACSSRRNSYEQYF
TGTGCCTGCTCTTCGAGGAGAAACTCCTACGAGCAGTACTTC
>TRBV5-6|once|TRBD1|TRBJ1-2
CASSTDRSYGYTF
TGTGCCAGCAGCACGGACAGGAGCTATGGCTACACCTTC
>TRBV7-9|-|-|TRBJ1-1
CASSSNTEAFF
TGTGCCAGCAGCTCAAACACTGAAGCTTTCTTT
>TRBV10-3|-|-|TRBJ2-3
CAISEASPDTQYF
TGTGCCATCAGTGAGGCTAGTCCAGATACGCAGTATTTT
>TRBV7-9|-|TRBD2|TRBJ2-3
CASTRGSGGYADTQYF
TGTGCCAGCACCAGAGGTAGCGGGGGGTATGCAGATACGCAGTATTTT
>TRBV3-1/TRBV3-2|many|-|TRBJ1-2
CASSPQGNYGYTF
TGTGCCAGCAGCCCTCAGGGCAACTATGGCTACACCTTC
>TRBV11-2|-|-|TRBJ2-3
CASSLVLVQDTQYF
TGTGCCAGCAGCTTAGTGTTGGTACAGGATACGCAGTATTTT
>TRBV5-1|-|TRBD2|TRBJ2-3
CASSLGLAGGVKVSTDTQYF
TGCGCCAGCAGCCTCGGACTAGCGGGAGGGGTAAAGGTGAGCACAGATACGCAGTATTTT
>TRBV19|-|TRBD1|TRBJ2-1
CASSKGTGIYNEQFF
TGTGCCAGTAGTAAAGGGACAGGGATATACAATGAGCAGTTCTTC
>TRBV6-5|once|TRBD1|TRBJ2-5
CASSYLGQTGETQYF
TGTGCCAGCAGTTACCTGGGACAGACCGGGGAGACCCAGTACTTC
>TRBV30|-|-|TRBJ2-3
CAWSGPTDTQYF
TGTGCCTGGTCGGGTCCAACGGATACGCAGTATTTT